The clone carrying this TCR beta chain has just one count. This table comes from immunoSEQ multiplex PCR, and its TCRdb copy is limited to in-frame clones, with some not included. The table includes over 75,000 clones, 85% to 90% detected once. These data belong to a study of a mutant IDH1 vaccine in newly diagnosed glioma. Time point defined: baseline, week 1 (first vaccination visit). Regarding treatment: pre-vaccination baseline after standard-of-care therapy. CDR3 size: 14 residues. The germline gives CDR1 SGHRS, CDR2 YFSETQ. With 2 bases clipped from V and 6 bases from J, the junction kept 3 bases outside the gene matches.

The sequencing here drew on PBMCs, taken from a glioma patient treated with radiotherapy, temozolomide or both. The V gene is TRBV5-1, the J gene TRBJ2-1, with TRBD2 identical over 9 bases. The sequence came from a woman in her fifties or sixties with glioma. The CDR3 DNA reads as TGCGCCAGCAGCTTAGCGGGAGGATCCAATGAGCAGTTCTTC. It specifies CASSLAGGSNEQFF.